This TCR beta chain was recovered during a study of PD-1 blockade in classical Hodgkin lymphoma. As to time point: cycle 4 day 1 (C4D1), after less than 7 weeks of nivolumab. Every one of the patients relapsed after autologous stem cell transplantation (brentuximab vedotin exposure was variable). The study, taken as a whole, reports: Compared with healthy donors, newly diagnosed patients reportedly showed lower baseline TCR diversity. Significant TCR diversity gains by C4D1 occurred in CD4+ but not CD8+ cells.

From germline, CDR1 is MNHEY and CDR2 SMNVEV (reference sequence). Trimming cost V 7 bases and J 4 bases; bases outside gene matches: 15. This CDR3 has 17 residues. Turning to this clone: The antigen is undetermined.

Data came from immunoSEQ multiplex PCR; TCRdb stores just in-frame clones and leaves some out. The table shows some 24,000 clones, with approximately 67% occurring only once. This material consisted of peripheral blood mononuclear cells (PBMCs), taken before the fourth cycle of nivolumab. This TCR was sampled from a human donor with classical Hodgkin lymphoma. This chain links TRBV27 with TRBJ1-2; TRBD1 aligns across 10 bases. The CDR3, as DNA: TGTGCCAGCACTACCCGACAGGGGGCCCATTTAGGCTATGGCTACACCTTC. Encoded protein: CASTTRQGAHLGYGYTF.